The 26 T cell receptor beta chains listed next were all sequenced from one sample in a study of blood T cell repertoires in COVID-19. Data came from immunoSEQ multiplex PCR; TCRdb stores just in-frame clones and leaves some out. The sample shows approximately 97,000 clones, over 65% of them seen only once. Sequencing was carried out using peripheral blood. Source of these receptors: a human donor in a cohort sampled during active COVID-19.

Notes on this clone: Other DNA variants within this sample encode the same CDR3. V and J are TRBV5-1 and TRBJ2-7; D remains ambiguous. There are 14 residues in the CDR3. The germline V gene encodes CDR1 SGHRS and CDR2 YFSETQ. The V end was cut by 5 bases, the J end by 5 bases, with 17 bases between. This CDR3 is CASRESEPLHEQYF. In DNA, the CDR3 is TGCGCCAGCAGGGAGAGTGAACCGCTGCACGAGCAGTACTTC.

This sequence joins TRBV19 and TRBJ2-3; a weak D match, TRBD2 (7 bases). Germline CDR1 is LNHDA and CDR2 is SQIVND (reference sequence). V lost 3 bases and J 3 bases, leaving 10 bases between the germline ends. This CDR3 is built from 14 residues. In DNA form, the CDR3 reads TGTGCCAGTAGTATCGGGGGGCGAACAGATACGCAGTATTTT. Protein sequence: CASSIGGRTDTQYF.

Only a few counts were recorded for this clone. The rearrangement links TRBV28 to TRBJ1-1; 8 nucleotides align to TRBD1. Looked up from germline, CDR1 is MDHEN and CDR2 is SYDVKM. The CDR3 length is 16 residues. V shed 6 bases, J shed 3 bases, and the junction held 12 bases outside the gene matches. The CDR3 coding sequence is TGTGCCAGCAGGCCCTGGGTCAGGGGGCGCGACACTGAAGCTTTCTTT. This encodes CASRPWVRGRDTEAFF. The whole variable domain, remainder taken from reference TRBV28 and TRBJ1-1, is DVKVTQSSRYLVKRTGEKVFLECVQDMDHENMFWYRQDPGLGLRLIYFSYDVKMKEKGDIPEGYSVSREKKERFSLILESASTNQTSMYLCASRPWVRGRDTEAFFGQGTRLTVV.

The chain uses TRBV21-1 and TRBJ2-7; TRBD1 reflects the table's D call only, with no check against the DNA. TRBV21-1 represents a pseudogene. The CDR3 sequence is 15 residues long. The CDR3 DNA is TGTGCCAGCAGCACCCGGGACAGGGTTTCCTACGAGCAGTACTTC. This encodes CASSTRDRVSYEQYF.

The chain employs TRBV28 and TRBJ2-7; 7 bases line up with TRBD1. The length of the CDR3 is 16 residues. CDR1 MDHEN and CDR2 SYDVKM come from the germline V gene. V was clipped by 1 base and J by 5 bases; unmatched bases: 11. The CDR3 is CASSLSATGNAHEQYF. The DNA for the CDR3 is TGTGCCAGCAGTTTATCCGCGACAGGGAACGCCCACGAGCAGTACTTC.

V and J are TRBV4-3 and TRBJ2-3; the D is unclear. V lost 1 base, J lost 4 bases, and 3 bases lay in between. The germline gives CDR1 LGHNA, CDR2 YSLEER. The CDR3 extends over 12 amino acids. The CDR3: CASSQGPDTQYF. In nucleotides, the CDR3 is TGCGCCAGCAGCCAAGGGCCAGATACGCAGTATTTT.

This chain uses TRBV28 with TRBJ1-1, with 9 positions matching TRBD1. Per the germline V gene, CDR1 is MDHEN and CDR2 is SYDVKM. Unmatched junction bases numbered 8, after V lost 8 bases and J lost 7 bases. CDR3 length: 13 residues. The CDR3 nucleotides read TGTGCCAGCGGGGGACAGGGACGAAATGAAGCTTTCTTT. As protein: CASGGQGRNEAFF.

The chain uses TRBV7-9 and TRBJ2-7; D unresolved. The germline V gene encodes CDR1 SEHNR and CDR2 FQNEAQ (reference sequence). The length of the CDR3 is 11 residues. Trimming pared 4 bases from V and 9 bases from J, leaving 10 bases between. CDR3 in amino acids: CASSSQLGQYF. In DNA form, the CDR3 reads TGTGCCAGCAGCTCCCAACTTGGGCAGTACTTC.

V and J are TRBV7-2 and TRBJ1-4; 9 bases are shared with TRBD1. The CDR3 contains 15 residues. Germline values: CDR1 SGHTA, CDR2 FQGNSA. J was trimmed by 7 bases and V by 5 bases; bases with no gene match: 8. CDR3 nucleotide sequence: TGTGCCAGCAGCCCCAGGGGACAGGGTACTGAAAAACTGTTTTTT. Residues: CASSPRGQGTEKLFF.

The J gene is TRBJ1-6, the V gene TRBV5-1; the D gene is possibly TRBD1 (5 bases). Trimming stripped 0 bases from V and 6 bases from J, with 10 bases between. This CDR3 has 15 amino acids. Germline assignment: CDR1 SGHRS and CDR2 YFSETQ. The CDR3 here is CASSLDGGGNSPLHF. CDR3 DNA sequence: TGCGCCAGCAGCTTGGACGGCGGGGGTAATTCACCCCTCCACTTT.

CDR3 region: CASGTDRARNTEAFF. The CDR3 nucleotides are TGCGCCAGCGGGACCGACAGGGCTAGGAACACTGAAGCTTTCTTT. This rearrangement joins TRBV5-1 to TRBJ1-1; 7 nucleotides line up with TRBD1. This CDR3 is 15 amino acids long. Germline loops: CDR1 SGHRS, CDR2 YFSETQ. V lost 7 bases to trimming and J lost 1 base; unmatched junction nucleotides: 10.

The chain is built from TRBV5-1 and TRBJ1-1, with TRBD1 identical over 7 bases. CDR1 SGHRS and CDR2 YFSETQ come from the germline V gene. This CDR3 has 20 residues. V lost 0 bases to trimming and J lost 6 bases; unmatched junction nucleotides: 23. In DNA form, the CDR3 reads TGCGCCAGCAGCTTGGGGGCCCGGGACAGCCTCAGATCAAGGGGGGCTGAAGCTTTCTTT. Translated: CASSLGARDSLRSRGAEAFF.

The DNA for the CDR3 is TGTGCCAGCAGTGAAGTGGCAGGGGATGCCTACGAGCAGTACTTC. This codes for CASSEVAGDAYEQYF. V and J are TRBV2 and TRBJ2-7, with D possibly TRBD1 on 6 matching bases. Looked up from germline, CDR1 is SNHLY and CDR2 is FYNNEI. Trimming removed 1 base from V and 2 bases from J, with 12 bases in between. The CDR3 has 15 amino acids. The variable domain in full, completed from reference TRBV2 and TRBJ2-7, reads EPEVTQTPSHQVTQMGQEVILRCVPISNHLYFYWYRQILGQKVEFLVSFYNNEISEKSEIFDDQFSVERPDGSNFTLKIRSTKLEDSAMYFCASSEVAGDAYEQYFGPGTRLTVT.

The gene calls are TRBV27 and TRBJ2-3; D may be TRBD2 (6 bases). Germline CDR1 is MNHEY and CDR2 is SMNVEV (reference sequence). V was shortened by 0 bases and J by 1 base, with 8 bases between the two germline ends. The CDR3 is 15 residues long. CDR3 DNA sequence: TGTGCCAGCAGTTTATCTGTAGCGGGCACAGATACGCAGTATTTT. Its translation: CASSLSVAGTDTQYF.

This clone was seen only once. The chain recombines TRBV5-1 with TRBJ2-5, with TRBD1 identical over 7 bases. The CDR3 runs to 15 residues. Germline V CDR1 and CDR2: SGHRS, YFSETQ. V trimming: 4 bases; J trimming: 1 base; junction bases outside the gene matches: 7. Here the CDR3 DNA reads TGCGCCAGCAGCGCCCGGACAGGACTCCAAGAGACCCAGTACTTC. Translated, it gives CASSARTGLQETQYF. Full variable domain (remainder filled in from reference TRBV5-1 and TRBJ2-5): KAGVTQTPRYLIKTRGQQVTLSCSPISGHRSVSWYQQTPGQGLQFLFEYFSETQRNKGNFPGRFSGRQFSNSRSEMNVSTLELGDSALYLCASSARTGLQETQYFGPGTRLLVL.

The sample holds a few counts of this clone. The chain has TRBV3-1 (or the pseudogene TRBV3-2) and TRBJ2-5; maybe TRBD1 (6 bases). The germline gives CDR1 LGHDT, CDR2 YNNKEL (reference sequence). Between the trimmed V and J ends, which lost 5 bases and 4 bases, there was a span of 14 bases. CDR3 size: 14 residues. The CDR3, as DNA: TGTGCCAGCAGCTTAACAGGGACGGGAGAGACCCAGTACTTC. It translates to CASSLTGTGETQYF.

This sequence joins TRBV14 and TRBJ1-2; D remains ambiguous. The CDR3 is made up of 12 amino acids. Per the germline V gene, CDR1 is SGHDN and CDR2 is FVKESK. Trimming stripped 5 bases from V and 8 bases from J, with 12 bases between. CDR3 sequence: CASSSRTGGYTF. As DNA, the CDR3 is TGTGCCAGCAGCTCCCGGACTGGGGGCTACACCTTC. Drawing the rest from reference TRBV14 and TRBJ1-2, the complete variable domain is EAGVTQFPSHSVIEKGQTVTLRCDPISGHDNLYWYRRVMGKEIKFLLHFVKESKQDESGMPNNRFLAERTGGTYSTLKVQPAELEDSGVYFCASSSRTGGYTFGSGTRLTVV.

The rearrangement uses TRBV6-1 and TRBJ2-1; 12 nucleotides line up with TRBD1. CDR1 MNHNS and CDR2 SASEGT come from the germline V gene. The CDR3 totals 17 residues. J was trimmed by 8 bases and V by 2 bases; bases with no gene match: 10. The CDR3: CASSESLWDRGRHEQFF. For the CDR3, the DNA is TGTGCCAGCAGTGAATCTTTATGGGACAGGGGGCGCCATGAGCAGTTCTTC.

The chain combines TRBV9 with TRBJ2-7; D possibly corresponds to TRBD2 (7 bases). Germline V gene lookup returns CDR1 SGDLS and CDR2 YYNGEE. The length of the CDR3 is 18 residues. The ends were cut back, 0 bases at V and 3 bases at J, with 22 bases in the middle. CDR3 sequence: CASSVATSAGDNLYEQYF. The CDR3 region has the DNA TGTGCCAGCAGCGTAGCTACAAGCGCGGGGGACAATCTCTACGAGCAGTACTTC.

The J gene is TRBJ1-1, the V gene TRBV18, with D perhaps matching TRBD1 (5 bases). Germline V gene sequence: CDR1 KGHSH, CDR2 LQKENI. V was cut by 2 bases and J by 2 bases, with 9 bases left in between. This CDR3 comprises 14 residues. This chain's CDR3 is CASSPNQGNTEAFF. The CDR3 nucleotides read TGTGCCAGCTCACCAAACCAGGGCAACACTGAAGCTTTCTTT.

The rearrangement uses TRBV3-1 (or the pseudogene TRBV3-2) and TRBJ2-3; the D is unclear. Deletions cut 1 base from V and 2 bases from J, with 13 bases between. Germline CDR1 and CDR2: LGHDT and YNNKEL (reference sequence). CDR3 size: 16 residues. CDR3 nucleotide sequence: TGTGCCAGCAGCCAAGGTTCGCCCCCGGTCACAGATACGCAGTATTTT. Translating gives CASSQGSPPVTDTQYF.

In DNA, the CDR3 is TGTGCCAGCAGCTTATTGGGGGCCCCGGGAGAGACCCAGTACTTC. Encoded protein: CASSLLGAPGETQYF. The V and J genes are TRBV7-2 and TRBJ2-5; tentative D call: TRBD1 (6 bases). Trimming took 2 bases from V and 4 from J, leaving 14 bases between them. The CDR3 is 15 amino acids. Germline V gene lookup returns CDR1 SGHTA and CDR2 FQGNSA. Using reference TRBV7-2 and TRBJ2-5 for the parts outside the CDR3, the full variable domain is GAGVSQSPSNKVTEKGKDVELRCDPISGHTALYWYRQSLGQGLEFLIYFQGNSAPDKSGLPSDRFSAERTGGSVSTLTIQRTQQEDSAVYLCASSLLGAPGETQYFGPGTRLLVL.

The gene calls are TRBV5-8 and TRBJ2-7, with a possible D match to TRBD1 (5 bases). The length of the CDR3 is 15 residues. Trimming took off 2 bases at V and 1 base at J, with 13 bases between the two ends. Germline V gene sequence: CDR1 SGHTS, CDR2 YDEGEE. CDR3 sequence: CASSFRTRTSYEQYF. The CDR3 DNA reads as TGTGCCAGCAGCTTTCGGACACGAACTTCCTACGAGCAGTACTTC.

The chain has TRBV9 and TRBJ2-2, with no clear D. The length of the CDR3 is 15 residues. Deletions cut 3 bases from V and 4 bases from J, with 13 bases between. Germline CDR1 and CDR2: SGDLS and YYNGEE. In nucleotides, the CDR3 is TGTGCCAGCAGCGAAAATAGTGATAGCACCGGGGAGCTGTTTTTT. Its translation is CASSENSDSTGELFF.

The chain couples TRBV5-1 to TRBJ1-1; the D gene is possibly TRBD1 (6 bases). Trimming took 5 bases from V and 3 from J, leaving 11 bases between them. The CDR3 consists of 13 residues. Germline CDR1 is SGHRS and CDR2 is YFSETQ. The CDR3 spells CASSYDRHTEAFF. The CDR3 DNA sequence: TGCGCCAGCAGTTATGACAGGCACACTGAAGCTTTCTTT.

The DNA of the CDR3 is TGTGCCAGCAGCAATCAGGGCCGTAACTATGGCTACACCTTC. This translates into CASSNQGRNYGYTF. The chain employs TRBV28 and TRBJ1-2; tentatively, D is TRBD1 (5 bases). V shed 6 bases and J shed 1 base, with 12 bases lying between them. CDR1 is MDHEN and CDR2 is SYDVKM in the germline V gene. The CDR3 length is 14 residues.